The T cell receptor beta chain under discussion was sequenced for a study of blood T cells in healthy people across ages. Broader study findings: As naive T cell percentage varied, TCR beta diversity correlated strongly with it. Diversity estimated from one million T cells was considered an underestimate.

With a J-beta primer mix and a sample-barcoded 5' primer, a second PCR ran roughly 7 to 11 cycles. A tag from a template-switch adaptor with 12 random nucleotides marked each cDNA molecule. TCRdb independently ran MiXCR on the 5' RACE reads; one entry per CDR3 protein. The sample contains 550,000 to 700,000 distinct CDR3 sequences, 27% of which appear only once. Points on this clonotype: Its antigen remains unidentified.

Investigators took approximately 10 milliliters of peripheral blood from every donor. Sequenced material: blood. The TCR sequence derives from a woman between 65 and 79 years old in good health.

CDR3 region: CSARPSTGGTGELFF. The DNA of the CDR3 is TGCAGTGCTAGACCTTCGACAGGGGGAACCGGGGAGCTGTTTTTT. J is TRBJ2-2 and V is TRBV20-1, with 9 bases aligning to TRBD1. Germline V gene data show CDR1 as DFQATT and CDR2 as SNEGSKA (reference sequence). V lost 2 bases and J lost 5; bases outside the gene matches: 6. The CDR3 is 15 residues long.